The rows below give T cell receptor beta chains drawn from one sample of a study of T cell responses to AZD1222 COVID-19 vaccine. Method: immunoSEQ multiplex PCR; TCRdb's copy keeps in-frame clones and lacks some. The profile shows about 150,000 clones, less than 90% of them singletons. Sequenced material: peripheral blood, taken on day 0 of AZD1222 vaccination. The receptors derive from an adult in good health. The CDR3 runs from the conserved cysteine through the conserved F or W. Fields, in order: V gene, J gene, clone size, D gene, CDR3 protein, CDR3 DNA. A D gene is named only where the DNA matches it firmly. Expanded clones are given a class, and other clones once, few, many or no size at all.

V gene: TRBV4-1
J gene: TRBJ1-1
clone size: -
D gene: -
CDR3 protein: CASSQRVLLAEAFF
CDR3 DNA: TGCGCCAGCAGCCAAAGGGTCCTTCTGGCTGAAGCTTTCTTT

V gene: TRBV7-2
J gene: TRBJ2-3
clone size: -
D gene: -
CDR3 protein: CASSVGDTQYF
CDR3 DNA: TGTGCCAGCAGCGTGGGAGATACGCAGTATTTT

V gene: TRBV2
J gene: TRBJ2-7
clone size: -
D gene: TRBD2
CDR3 protein: CASVGLSFNYEQYF
CDR3 DNA: TGTGCCAGCGTGGGACTAAGCTTTAACTACGAGCAGTACTTC

V gene: TRBV6-5
J gene: TRBJ1-1
clone size: -
D gene: -
CDR3 protein: CASRNGRQTEAFF
CDR3 DNA: TGTGCCAGCAGAAATGGACGGCAAACTGAAGCTTTCTTT

V gene: TRBV28
J gene: TRBJ1-2
clone size: -
D gene: TRBD1
CDR3 protein: CASRRTGPNYGYTF
CDR3 DNA: TGTGCCAGCAGACGGACAGGGCCTAACTATGGCTACACCTTC

V gene: TRBV7-9
J gene: TRBJ1-1
clone size: -
D gene: -
CDR3 protein: CASSYPGSRNTEAFF
CDR3 DNA: TGTGCCAGCAGCTATCCAGGGTCGAGGAACACTGAAGCTTTCTTT

V gene: TRBV6-5
J gene: TRBJ2-1
clone size: -
D gene: TRBD2
CDR3 protein: CASRDYSGGYNEQFF
CDR3 DNA: TGTGCCAGCAGAGATTATAGCGGGGGGTACAATGAGCAGTTCTTC

V gene: TRBV7-2
J gene: TRBJ2-1
clone size: -
D gene: TRBD1
CDR3 protein: CASSLAGGPYNEQFF
CDR3 DNA: TGTGCCAGCAGCTTAGCAGGGGGCCCCTACAATGAGCAGTTCTTC

V gene: TRBV10-2
J gene: TRBJ2-1
clone size: few
D gene: -
CDR3 protein: CASSELAYNEQFF
CDR3 DNA: TGCGCCAGCAGTGAGTTGGCTTACAATGAGCAGTTCTTC

V gene: TRBV28
J gene: TRBJ1-3
clone size: -
D gene: -
CDR3 protein: CASTYGPISGNTIYF
CDR3 DNA: TGTGCCAGCACCTACGGGCCTATCTCTGGAAACACCATATATTTT

V gene: TRBV24-1
J gene: TRBJ1-2
clone size: -
D gene: -
CDR3 protein: CATSDFDRSNYGYTF
CDR3 DNA: TGTGCCACCAGTGATTTTGACAGAAGTAACTATGGCTACACCTTC

V gene: TRBV19
J gene: TRBJ1-5
clone size: -
D gene: TRBD1
CDR3 protein: CASSAGQGSFDQPQHF
CDR3 DNA: TGTGCCAGTAGCGCCGGACAGGGGAGTTTTGATCAGCCCCAGCATTTT

V gene: TRBV7-2
J gene: TRBJ2-7
clone size: -
D gene: -
CDR3 protein: CASSLTGSSYEQYF
CDR3 DNA: TGTGCCAGCAGCTTAACAGGGAGCTCCTACGAGCAGTACTTC

V gene: TRBV13
J gene: TRBJ1-3
clone size: -
D gene: -
CDR3 protein: CASSLGTPTTGNTIYF
CDR3 DNA: TGTGCCAGCAGCTTAGGGACACCAACCACTGGAAACACCATATATTTT

V gene: TRBV4-3
J gene: TRBJ1-3
clone size: -
D gene: -
CDR3 protein: CASSQDGVGGNTIYF
CDR3 DNA: TGCGCCAGCAGCCAAGATGGGGTAGGTGGAAACACCATATATTTT

V gene: TRBV11-2
J gene: TRBJ1-1
clone size: few
D gene: TRBD1
CDR3 protein: CASSLDGTGGTEAFF
CDR3 DNA: TGTGCCAGCAGCTTAGATGGGACAGGGGGAACTGAAGCTTTCTTT

V gene: TRBV3-1/TRBV3-2
J gene: TRBJ1-2
clone size: -
D gene: -
CDR3 protein: CASSQGVTLTANYGYTF
CDR3 DNA: TGTGCCAGCAGCCAGGGTGTAACTCTTACCGCTAACTATGGCTACACCTTC

V gene: TRBV11-2
J gene: TRBJ1-4
clone size: -
D gene: TRBD1
CDR3 protein: CASSTRTPRQGNEKLFF
CDR3 DNA: TGTGCCAGCAGCACACGGACCCCACGACAGGGAAATGAAAAACTGTTTTTT

V gene: TRBV6-5
J gene: TRBJ1-5
clone size: -
D gene: -
CDR3 protein: CASSTTGNQPQHF
CDR3 DNA: TGTGCCAGCAGTACGACGGGGAATCAGCCCCAGCATTTT

V gene: TRBV19
J gene: TRBJ1-3
clone size: -
D gene: TRBD1
CDR3 protein: CASSIYRGGNTIYF
CDR3 DNA: TGTGCCAGTAGTATCTACAGGGGAGGAAACACCATATATTTT

V gene: TRBV7-8
J gene: TRBJ1-2
clone size: few
D gene: -
CDR3 protein: CASSPPRRMGPNYGYTF
CDR3 DNA: TGTGCCAGCAGCCCCCCCCGCCGAATGGGCCCTAACTATGGCTACACCTTC

V gene: TRBV7-9
J gene: TRBJ1-2
clone size: -
D gene: -
CDR3 protein: CASSLDSILGYTF
CDR3 DNA: TGTGCCAGCAGCTTAGACTCGATTTTGGGCTACACCTTC

V gene: TRBV6-5
J gene: TRBJ1-5
clone size: -
D gene: -
CDR3 protein: CASSSIGQPQHF
CDR3 DNA: TGTGCCAGCAGTTCGATAGGTCAGCCCCAGCATTTT

V gene: TRBV27
J gene: TRBJ1-5
clone size: -
D gene: -
CDR3 protein: CASSFTQGQPQHF
CDR3 DNA: TGTGCCAGCAGTTTCACACAGGGACAGCCCCAGCATTTT

V gene: TRBV5-1
J gene: TRBJ2-2
clone size: -
D gene: TRBD1
CDR3 protein: CASSLQGAPNTGELFF
CDR3 DNA: TGCGCCAGCAGCTTGCAGGGGGCGCCGAACACCGGGGAGCTGTTTTTT

V gene: TRBV7-9
J gene: TRBJ2-5
clone size: few
D gene: -
CDR3 protein: CASSLVGAGETQYF
CDR3 DNA: TGTGCCAGCAGCTTAGTGGGGGCCGGAGAGACCCAGTACTTC

V gene: TRBV30
J gene: TRBJ2-1
clone size: -
D gene: -
CDR3 protein: CARRGMGNEQFF
CDR3 DNA: TGTGCCCGCAGGGGTATGGGCAATGAGCAGTTCTTC

V gene: TRBV2
J gene: TRBJ1-2
clone size: -
D gene: -
CDR3 protein: CASRQPNANYGYTF
CDR3 DNA: TGTGCCAGCAGACAGCCCAATGCTAACTATGGCTACACCTTC

V gene: TRBV5-6
J gene: TRBJ1-1
clone size: -
D gene: TRBD1
CDR3 protein: CASSRGQGAYTEAFF
CDR3 DNA: TGTGCCAGCAGCAGAGGACAGGGGGCGTACACTGAAGCTTTCTTT

V gene: TRBV2
J gene: TRBJ2-7
clone size: -
D gene: TRBD1
CDR3 protein: CASREPGQGSREQYF
CDR3 DNA: TGTGCCAGCAGGGAACCGGGACAGGGTTCTCGAGAGCAGTACTTC

V gene: TRBV11-2
J gene: TRBJ2-7
clone size: -
D gene: -
CDR3 protein: CASSLSEAEQYF
CDR3 DNA: TGTGCCAGCAGCTTATCCGAGGCCGAGCAGTACTTC

V gene: TRBV28
J gene: TRBJ1-6
clone size: -
D gene: TRBD1
CDR3 protein: CASSWSGQTSPLHF
CDR3 DNA: TGTGCCAGCAGTTGGTCGGGACAGACTTCACCCCTCCACTTT

V gene: TRBV5-1
J gene: TRBJ1-6
clone size: -
D gene: -
CDR3 protein: CASSLGDNNNSPLHF
CDR3 DNA: TGCGCCAGCAGCTTGGGCGACAATAATAATTCACCCCTCCACTTT

V gene: TRBV12-3/TRBV12-4
J gene: TRBJ2-2
clone size: -
D gene: -
CDR3 protein: CASSRSQGELFF
CDR3 DNA: TGTGCCAGCAGCCGGTCCCAGGGGGAGCTGTTTTTT

V gene: TRBV11-3
J gene: TRBJ2-7
clone size: -
D gene: TRBD1
CDR3 protein: CASSQTGAEQYF
CDR3 DNA: TGTGCCAGCAGCCAAACAGGGGCCGAGCAGTACTTC

V gene: TRBV24-1
J gene: TRBJ1-2
clone size: -
D gene: -
CDR3 protein: CATSDNTGNYGYTF
CDR3 DNA: TGTGCCACCAGTGACAATACAGGGAACTATGGCTACACCTTC

V gene: TRBV4-1
J gene: TRBJ1-5
clone size: -
D gene: -
CDR3 protein: CASSQDEGQPQHF
CDR3 DNA: TGCGCCAGCAGCCAAGATGAGGGTCAGCCCCAGCATTTT